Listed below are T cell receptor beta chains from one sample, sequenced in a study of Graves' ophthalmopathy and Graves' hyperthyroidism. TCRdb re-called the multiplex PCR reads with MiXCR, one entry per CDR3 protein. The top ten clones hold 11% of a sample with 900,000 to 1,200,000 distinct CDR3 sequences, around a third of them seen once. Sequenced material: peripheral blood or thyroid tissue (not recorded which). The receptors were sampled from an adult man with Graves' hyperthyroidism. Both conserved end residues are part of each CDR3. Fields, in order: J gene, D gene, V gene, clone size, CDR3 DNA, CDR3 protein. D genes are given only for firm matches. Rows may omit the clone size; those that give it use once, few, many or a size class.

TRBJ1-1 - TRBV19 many TGTGCCAGTACGCGACAGAACACTGAAGCTTTCTTT CASTRQNTEAFF
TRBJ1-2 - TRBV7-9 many TGTGCCAGCAGCTTAGAAGGGACTAACTATGGCTACACCTTC CASSLEGTNYGYTF
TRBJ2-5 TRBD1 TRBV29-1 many TGCAGCGGACGGACAGGGACGGAGACCCAGTACTTC CSGRTGTETQYF
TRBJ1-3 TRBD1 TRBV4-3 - TGCGCCAGCAGCCAGAGTAGACAGGGATGGTCTGGAAACACCATATATTTT CASSQSRQGWSGNTIYF
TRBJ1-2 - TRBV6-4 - TGTGCCAGCAGTCCTGACAGCCGTGCGGGGGGCTACACCTTC CASSPDSRAGGYTF
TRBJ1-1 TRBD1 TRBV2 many TGTGCCAGTATGGACAGGAAGAACACTGAAGCTTTCTTT CASMDRKNTEAFF
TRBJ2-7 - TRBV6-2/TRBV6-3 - TGTGCCAGCAGTTACGACATTGACTACGAGCAGTACTTC CASSYDIDYEQYF
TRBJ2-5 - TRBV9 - TGTGCCAGCAGCCAGTTTACAGGGACCCAAGAGACCCAGTACTTC CASSQFTGTQETQYF
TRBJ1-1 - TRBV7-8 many TGTGCCAGCAGTCCTTCGGTGGTAGCTTTCTTT CASSPSVVAFF
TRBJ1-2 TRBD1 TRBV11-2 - TGTGCCAGCAGCTTAGGCCCACAGGGGGCCCTTTGGACTGGCTACACCTTC CASSLGPQGALWTGYTF
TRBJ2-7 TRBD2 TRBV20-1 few TGCAGTGCCCCCGGGGAAGCGGGAGGGCCTCGGTACGAGCAGTACTTC CSAPGEAGGPRYEQYF
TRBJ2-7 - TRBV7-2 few TGTGCCAGCAGCTTAGTGCTCGAGCAGTACTTC CASSLVLEQYF
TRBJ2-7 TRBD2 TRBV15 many TGTGCCACCAGCTCTTCGGGAGGGCGGATTAACGAGCAGTACTTC CATSSSGGRINEQYF
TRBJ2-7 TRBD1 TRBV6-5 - TGTGCCAGTAAGACAGGGACCCTCTACGAGCAGTACTTC CASKTGTLYEQYF
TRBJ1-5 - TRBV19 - TGTGCCAGTAGTATATTCGCGGGGGAGCGAGGCAATCAGCCCCAGCATTTT CASSIFAGERGNQPQHF
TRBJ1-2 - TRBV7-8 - TGTGCCAGCAGCTTAGAGCTGGGGGTGTCTGGCTACACCTTC CASSLELGVSGYTF
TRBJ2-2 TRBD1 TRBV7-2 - TGTGCCAGCAGCCGTAAAAGACAGGGGGCAACGAACACCGGGGAGCTGTTTTTT CASSRKRQGATNTGELFF
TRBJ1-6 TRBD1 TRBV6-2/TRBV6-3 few TGTGCCAGCGGAACCGCCTTTACAGGGGTAAATTCACCCCTCCACTTT CASGTAFTGVNSPLHF
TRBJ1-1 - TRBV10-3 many TGTGCCATCAGTGAGGGGCCCAGGGATTCAAGAGCTTTCTTT CAISEGPRDSRAFF
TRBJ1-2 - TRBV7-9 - TGTGCCAGCAGGTTACCAGGGGAAAACTATGGCTACACCTTC CASRLPGENYGYTF
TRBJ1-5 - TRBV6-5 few TGTGCCAGCAGTTCTGCTGGCAATAGCAATCAGCCCCAGCATTTT CASSSAGNSNQPQHF
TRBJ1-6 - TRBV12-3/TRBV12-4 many TGTGCCACCCGTGCGGACAAGTATAATTCACCCCTCCACTTT CATRADKYNSPLHF
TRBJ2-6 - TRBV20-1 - TGCAGTGCTAGAGATCGAAGATCTGGGGCCAACGTCCTGACTTTC CSARDRRSGANVLTF
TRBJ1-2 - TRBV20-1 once TGCAGTGGCGCCGGGGCAGGCGGTTACTATGGCTACACCTTC CSGAGAGGYYGYTF
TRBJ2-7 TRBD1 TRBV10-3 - TGTGCCATCAGAGGACAGGGGGCAGGGGAGCAGTACTTC CAIRGQGAGEQYF
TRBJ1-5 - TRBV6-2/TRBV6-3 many TGTGCCAGCAGTTACGTCAGGGGAGGCAGCAATCAGCCCCAGCATTTT CASSYVRGGSNQPQHF
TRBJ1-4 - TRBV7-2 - TGTGCCAGCAGCGTACAGGGCCTCCCTACTAATGAAAAACTGTTTTTT CASSVQGLPTNEKLFF
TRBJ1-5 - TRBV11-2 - TGTGCCAGCAGCTTAGGGTCCTCGGGCAATCAGCCCCAGCATTTT CASSLGSSGNQPQHF
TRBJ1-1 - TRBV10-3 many TGTGCCATCAGTCAGAAACTATTGAACACTGAAGCTTTCTTT CAISQKLLNTEAFF
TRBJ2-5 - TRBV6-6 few TGTGCCAGCAGTTTACCTGGGATGGAGACCCAGTACTTC CASSLPGMETQYF
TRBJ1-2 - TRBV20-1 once TGCAGTAGAGCGGGACTTGTCAATGGCTACACCTTC CSRAGLVNGYTF
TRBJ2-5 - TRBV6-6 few TGTGCCAGCAGTTACTCGAAGGGCGAGACCCAGTACTTC CASSYSKGETQYF
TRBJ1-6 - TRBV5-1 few TGCGCCAGCAGCCGCGGCAGGGGTAATAATTCACCCCTCCACTTT CASSRGRGNNSPLHF
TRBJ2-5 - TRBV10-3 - TGTGCCATCAGTGGATTTGGAGGAGAGACCCAGTACTTC CAISGFGGETQYF
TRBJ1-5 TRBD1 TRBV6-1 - TGTGCCACAACCCGGACAGGGGATAGCAATCAGCCCCAGCATTTT CATTRTGDSNQPQHF
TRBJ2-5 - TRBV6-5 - TGTGCCAGCAGCAACAGGGGGGGAGCAGAGACCCAGTACTTC CASSNRGGAETQYF
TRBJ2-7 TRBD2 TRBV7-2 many TGTGCCAGCACCACCACTAGCGGGACCTACGAGCAGTACTTC CASTTTSGTYEQYF
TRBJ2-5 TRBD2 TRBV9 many TGTGCCAGCAGCTATACTAGCGGGAGAGGTGGAGAGACCCAGTACTTC CASSYTSGRGGETQYF
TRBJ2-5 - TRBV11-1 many TGTGCCAGCAGTTTAATCTCCGGGACGCAAGAGACCCAGTACTTC CASSLISGTQETQYF
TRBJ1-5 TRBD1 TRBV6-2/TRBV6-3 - TGTGCCAGCAGAAACGGACAGGGCCTTTTCGAGCCCCAGCATTTT CASRNGQGLFEPQHF